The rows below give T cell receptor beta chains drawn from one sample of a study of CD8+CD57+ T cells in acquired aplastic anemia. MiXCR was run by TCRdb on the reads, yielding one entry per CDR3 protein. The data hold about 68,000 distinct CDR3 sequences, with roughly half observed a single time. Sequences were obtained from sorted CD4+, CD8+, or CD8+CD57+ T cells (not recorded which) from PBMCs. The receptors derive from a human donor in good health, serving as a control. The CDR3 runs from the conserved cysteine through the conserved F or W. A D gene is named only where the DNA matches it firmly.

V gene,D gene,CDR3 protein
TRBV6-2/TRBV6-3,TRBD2,CASSPRLAGGTQETQYF
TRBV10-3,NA,CAIGRSGEQYF
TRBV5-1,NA,CASSRTETDYGYTF
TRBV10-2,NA,CASSGQLQETQYF
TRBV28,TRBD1,CASSLTGPRFNEQFF
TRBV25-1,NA,CASSGTLSNQPQHF
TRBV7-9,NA,CASSFSISYGYTF
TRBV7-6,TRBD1,CASSPTGSHQPQHF
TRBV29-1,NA,CSVERLGRSGYTF
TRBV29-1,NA,CSVDGGGNPYEQYF
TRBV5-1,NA,CASSPGQAYTGELFF
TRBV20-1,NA,CSARAVDSPLHF
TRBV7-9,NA,CASSLVPGIGETQYF
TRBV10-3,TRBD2,CAISEPAGGYNEQFF
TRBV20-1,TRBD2,CSARVLAEAYKQYF
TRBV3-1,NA,CASSQEWTPDGYGYTF
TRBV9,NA,CASSSGATYEQYF
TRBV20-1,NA,CSAGIGGRENSPLHF
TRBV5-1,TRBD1,CASSFTPQGPDNSPLHF
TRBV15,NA,CATSRSRGVTGELFF
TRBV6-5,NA,CASTSPGSRTEAFF
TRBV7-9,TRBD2,CASSYRTSGSESYNEQFF
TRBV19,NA,CASSLSHQPQHF
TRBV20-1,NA,CSARLGELAKNIQYF
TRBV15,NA,CATSRTGTGEKLFF
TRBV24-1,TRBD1,CATTETGGGEAFF
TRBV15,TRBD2,CATSIAGGRNEQFF
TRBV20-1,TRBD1,CSATGQDLGTF
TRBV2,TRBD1,CASSDLGQGAFDEQYF
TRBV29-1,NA,CSARDGAWAFF
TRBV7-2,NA,CASSFPLGYYGYTF
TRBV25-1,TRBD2,CASSQGLAGDMNEQFF
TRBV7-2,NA,CASSGQLNYGYTF
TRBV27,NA,CASSPYARTESTDTQYF
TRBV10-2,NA,CASSDYHMNTEAFF
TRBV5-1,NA,CASSLGALGTDTQYF
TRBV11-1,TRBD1,CASSFSSSGGTYEQYF
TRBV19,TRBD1,CASRPGQGDTEAFF
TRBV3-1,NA,CASSQDPHRTYNEQFF
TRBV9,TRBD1,CASSPQGAGYNEQFF
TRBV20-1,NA,CSARIGGPNQPQHF
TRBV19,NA,CASSIEPGRRSPLHF
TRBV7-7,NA,CASSLGLRPPYSPLHF
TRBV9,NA,CASSHGGTSSGNTIYF
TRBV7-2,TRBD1,CASSPDRGDTQYF
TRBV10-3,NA,CAISRQIPNYGYTF
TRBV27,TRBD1,CASSQGAANYGYTF
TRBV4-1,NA,CASSQDAGENTEAFF
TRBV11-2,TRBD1,CASGQGTTGELFF
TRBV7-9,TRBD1,CASSLAGTDYEQYF
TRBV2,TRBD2,CASSRLAGGHEQFF
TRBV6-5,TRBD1,CASSYGTDKFF
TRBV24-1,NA,CATSEAGGHNEQFF
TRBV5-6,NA,CASSPRPGFPPGATEAFF
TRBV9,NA,CASSVGPSGTGELFF
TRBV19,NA,CASQQDLYGYTF
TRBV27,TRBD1,CASSETGTGSDTQYF
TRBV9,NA,CASSVDGGSYGYTF